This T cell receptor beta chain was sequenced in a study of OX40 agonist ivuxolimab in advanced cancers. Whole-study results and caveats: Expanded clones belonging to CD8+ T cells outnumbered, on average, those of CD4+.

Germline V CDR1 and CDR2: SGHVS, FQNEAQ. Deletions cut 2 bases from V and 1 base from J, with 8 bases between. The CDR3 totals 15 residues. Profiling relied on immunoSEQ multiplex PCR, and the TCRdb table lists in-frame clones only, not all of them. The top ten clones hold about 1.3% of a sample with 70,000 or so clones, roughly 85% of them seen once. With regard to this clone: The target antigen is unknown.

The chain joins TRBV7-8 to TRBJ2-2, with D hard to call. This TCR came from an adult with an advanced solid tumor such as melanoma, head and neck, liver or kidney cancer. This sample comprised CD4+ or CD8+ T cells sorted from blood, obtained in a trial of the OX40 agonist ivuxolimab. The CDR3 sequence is CASSLISLNTGELFF. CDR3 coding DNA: TGTGCCAGCAGCTTAATATCCCTGAACACCGGGGAGCTGTTTTTT.